Below are 8 T cell receptor beta chains sequenced from a single sample in a study of T cell clonotyping in hematopoietic cell transplantation. The time point was: recipient sample about 28 days before transplant, after cytoreduction. Here immunoSEQ multiplex PCR was the method, and the copy in TCRdb shows in-frame clones only, minus some. The sample carries 25,000 to 35,000 clones, about 93% recorded once. Sample: peripheral blood mononuclear cells, taken before stem cell transplant. These receptors all stem from a man aged 50 to 60 with acute myeloid leukemia. Some clones in this sample may be carry-over from other donors' samples.

This chain uses TRBV27 with TRBJ2-1; D is perhaps TRBD2 (6 bases). The CDR3 contains 16 residues. Germline CDR1 and CDR2: MNHEY and SMNVEV (reference sequence). Trimming took off 1 base at V and 5 bases at J, with 15 bases between the two ends. CDR3 nucleotide sequence: TGTGCCAGCAGTTTATTGAGGACTACCCTTAACAATGAGCAGTTCTTC. Protein sequence: CASSLLRTTLNNEQFF.

The table lists this clone with a count of one. The rearrangement links TRBV10-3 to TRBJ2-5; 15 bases align to TRBD2. Per germline, CDR1 ENHRY and CDR2 SYGVKD. The J segment lost 7 bases and the V segment lost 3 bases, leaving 9 bases of the junction unmatched. The CDR3 totals 17 residues. The CDR3 DNA reads TGTGCCATCAGTGACCCCGGACTAGCGGGGGGGCCGGGGACCCAGTACTTC. It specifies CAISDPGLAGGPGTQYF.

CDR3 nucleotide sequence: TGTGCCAGCACTCAAACCCGAAGCACTGAAGCTTTCTTT. As protein: CASTQTRSTEAFF. This chain connects TRBV6-5 to TRBJ1-1; no clear D. V dropped 7 bases and J dropped 4 bases, with 13 bases sitting between them. Germline V gives CDR1 MNHEY, CDR2 SVGAGI. The length of the CDR3 is 13 residues.

CDR3 DNA: TGTGCCAGCATTCGCCGCACTGAAGCTTTCTTT. Translation gives CASIRRTEAFF. The gene calls are TRBV2 and TRBJ1-1; no reliable D call. V was pared by 7 bases and J by 4 bases, with 7 bases between. This CDR3 spans 11 amino acids. In germline, CDR1 is SNHLY, CDR2 FYNNEI.

This clone was counted once. V usage is TRBV5-1 and J usage is TRBJ1-2; no reliable D call. Trimming pared 0 bases from V and 8 bases from J, leaving 17 bases between. This CDR3 region has 15 residues. Germline CDR1 SGHRS, CDR2 YFSETQ. The CDR3 protein is CASSLEGGSYRGYTF. As DNA, the CDR3 is TGCGCCAGCAGCTTGGAGGGAGGGAGCTATCGGGGCTACACCTTC.

A note on this clone: The same CDR3 also results from other DNA sequences found in this sample. This sequence joins TRBV30 and TRBJ1-5, with unresolved D. V lost 0 bases and J lost 7, with 10 bases in between. This CDR3 contains 13 residues. Germline CDR1 reads GTSNPN; CDR2 reads SVGIG (reference sequence). The CDR3 protein is CAWSVRGRQPQHF. The DNA for the CDR3 is TGTGCCTGGAGTGTACGAGGGAGGCAGCCCCAGCATTTT. Variable domain in full (rest from reference TRBV30 and TRBJ1-5): SQTIHQWPATLVQPVGSPLSLECTVEGTSNPNLYWYRQAAGRGLQLLFYSVGIGQISSEVPQNLSASRPQDRQFILSSKKLLLSDSGFYLCAWSVRGRQPQHFGDGTRLSIL.

This clone was counted once. The V gene is TRBV7-2, the J gene TRBJ2-3, with 7 positions matching TRBD1. The CDR3 extends over 14 amino acids. After removal of 5 bases from V and 3 bases from J, the junction contained 5 bases not matched to a gene. Germline lookup yields CDR1 SGHTA and CDR2 FQGNSA. The CDR3 is CASSPGTATDTQYF. The CDR3 nucleotides are TGTGCCAGCAGCCCCGGGACAGCAACAGATACGCAGTATTTT.

The table lists this clone with a count of one. V gene TRBV28 combines with J gene TRBJ1-1; D might be TRBD1 (6 bases). V lost 4 bases, J lost 4 bases, and 10 bases lay in between. This CDR3 is built from 13 residues. Germline V gene data show CDR1 as MDHEN and CDR2 as SYDVKM. The CDR3: CASSSGTLTEAFF. The CDR3 DNA reads as TGTGCCAGCAGTTCTGGGACACTCACTGAAGCTTTCTTT.